The 21 T cell receptor beta chains below come from one sample, sequenced in a study of cytomegalovirus exposure and HLA in healthy donors. Vbeta (60) and Jbeta (13) primers were used in the PCR. Method: immunoSEQ multiplex PCR; TCRdb's copy keeps in-frame clones and lacks some. In the table there are fewer than 150,000 clones, 70% to 85% of which are singletons. Sequences were obtained from PBMCs. The receptors come from a male donor in good health and CMV-seronegative.

This clone was found once. The V and J genes are TRBV2 and TRBJ1-5; 7 bases are shared with TRBD1. Trimming took 6 bases from V and 0 from J; bases not matched to a gene: 5. CDR3 length: 15 amino acids. Germline V CDR1 and CDR2: SNHLY, FYNNEI. The CDR3 nucleotides are TGTGCCAGCAGGGTTACAGGGGATAGCAATCAGCCCCAGCATTTT. Protein: CASRVTGDSNQPQHF.

This clone was picked up one time. The rearrangement links TRBV5-6 to TRBJ2-3; D perhaps matches TRBD1 (6 bases). The germline V gene has CDR1 SGHDT and CDR2 YYEEEE. This CDR3 contains 16 residues. V lost 0 bases to trimming and J lost 0 bases, with 11 bases between them. The CDR3 loop reads CASSLERDRSTDTQYF. CDR3 sequence (DNA): TGTGCCAGCAGCTTGGAGCGTGACAGGAGCACAGATACGCAGTATTTT.

V and J are TRBV5-5 and TRBJ2-1, with a weak D call TRBD1 (6 bases). The V end was cut by 4 bases, the J end by 2 bases, with 10 bases between. Germline assignment: CDR1 SGHKS and CDR2 YYEKEE (reference sequence). There are 14 residues in the CDR3. CDR3 in amino acids: CASSGWTAYNEQFF. The CDR3 DNA reads TGTGCCAGCAGCGGATGGACAGCCTACAATGAGCAGTTCTTC. Looking up the rest from reference TRBV5-5 and TRBJ2-1 gives the full variable domain: DAGVTQSPTHLIKTRGQQVTLRCSPISGHKSVSWYQQVLGQGPQFIFQYYEKEERGRGNFPDRFSARQFPNYSSELNVNALLLGDSALYLCASSGWTAYNEQFFGPGTRLTVL.

CDR3 bases: TGTGCCAGTAGTAGTGGAGCCGGGGAATACGAGCAGTACTTC. As protein: CASSSGAGEYEQYF. This chain connects TRBV19 to TRBJ2-5; maybe TRBD2 (5 bases). The tail of the sequence fits TRBJ2-7 better, so the J call may be wrong. This CDR3 contains 14 residues. The germline V gene has CDR1 LNHDA and CDR2 SQIVND (reference sequence).

V gene TRBV6-6 combines with J gene TRBJ2-7; a weak D match, TRBD2 (6 bases). V was trimmed by 4 bases and J by 7 bases, leaving 23 bases between them. The CDR3 length is 16 residues. CDR1 is MNHNY and CDR2 is SVGAGI in the germline V gene (reference sequence). CDR3 sequence: CASSSPAGTPAGEQYF. The CDR3 DNA is TGTGCCAGCAGTTCCCCCGCCGGGACTCCTGCCGGAGAGCAGTACTTC.

V and J are TRBV4-1 and TRBJ1-2, with unresolved D. CDR1 is MGHRA, CDR2 YSYEKL, per germline. The CDR3 is 13 amino acids. V was clipped by 2 bases and J by 10 bases, with 14 bases between them. The CDR3 sequence is CASSQPPGENYTF. CDR3 nucleotides: TGCGCCAGCAGCCAACCCCCCGGGGAGAACTACACCTTC.

The J gene is TRBJ1-5, the V gene TRBV4-3; maybe TRBD1 (6 bases). V lost 0 bases, J lost 3 bases, and 15 bases lay in between. The germline gives CDR1 LGHNA, CDR2 YSLEER. The CDR3 contains 17 residues. The CDR3 loop is CASSQDRGGANNQPQHF. The CDR3 DNA reads as TGCGCCAGCAGCCAAGACCGCGGGGGGGCGAACAATCAGCCCCAGCATTTT.

A remark on this clone: At the DNA level, this CDR3 is encoded by other sequences in the same sample as well. The chain uses TRBV4-3 and TRBJ2-3; TRBD2 aligns across 11 bases. V lost 0 bases and J lost 5; bases outside the gene matches: 7. Germline V gives CDR1 LGHNA, CDR2 YSLEER. The CDR3 runs to 17 residues. CDR3 coding DNA: TGCGCCAGCAGCCAAGAAGGTACTAGCGGGAGTAGAGATACGCAGTATTTT. Translated: CASSQEGTSGSRDTQYF.

The CDR3 is CASGTSGSSGSYEQYF. The CDR3 DNA follows: TGTGCCAGTGGAACTAGCGGGAGTTCAGGATCCTACGAGCAGTACTTC. This rearrangement joins TRBV19 to TRBJ2-7, with 11 bases identical to TRBD2. With 8 bases clipped from V and 1 base from J, the junction kept 10 bases outside the gene matches. CDR3 length: 16 amino acids. CDR1 is LNHDA and CDR2 is SQIVND in the germline V gene (reference sequence). Combining the CDR3 with reference TRBV19 and TRBJ2-7 gives the whole variable domain DGGITQSPKYLFRKEGQNVTLSCEQNLNHDAMYWYRQDPGQGLRLIYYSQIVNDFQKGDIAEGYSVSREKKESFPLTVTSAQKNPTAFYLCASGTSGSSGSYEQYFGPGTRLTVT.

The V call is TRBV27, the J call TRBJ2-7; a possible D gene is TRBD2 (5 bases). The CDR3 covers 12 residues. CDR1 and CDR2 (germline): MNHEY, SMNVEV (reference sequence). V shed 5 bases and J shed 6 bases, with 11 bases lying between them. CDR3 residues: CASSPLGSEQYF. CDR3 sequence (DNA): TGTGCCAGCAGTCCCCTGGGGAGCGAGCAGTACTTC.

V gene TRBV28 combines with J gene TRBJ2-4; possibly TRBD2 for D (6 bases). Trimming left V 8 bases short and J 5 bases short, with 13 bases between. This CDR3 spans 13 amino acids. The germline CDR1 and CDR2 sequences are MDHEN and SYDVKM. The CDR3 coding sequence is TGTGCCAGCCTTTGGACGGGGGAAAACATTCAGTACTTC. Translating gives CASLWTGENIQYF.

This chain joins TRBV6-1 and TRBJ1-2; D possibly corresponds to TRBD1 (6 bases). The CDR3 is 13 residues long. Germline CDR1 MNHNS, CDR2 SASEGT. Trimming took 7 bases from V and 4 from J, leaving 13 bases between them. CDR3 coding DNA: TGTGCCAGCAACTTCCAGGGGAGCTATGGCTACACCTTC. Translated: CASNFQGSYGYTF.

The V call is TRBV4-1, the J call TRBJ2-7, with TRBD1 identical over 7 bases. This CDR3 region has 16 residues. Germline-derived CDR1 and CDR2 are MGHRA and YSYEKL. The V segment lost 0 bases and the J segment 5 bases; nucleotides outside the gene matches: 10. The CDR3 DNA is TGCGCCAGCAGCCAAGAAGTTGAGGGGGCCCGCAACGAGCAGTACTTC. Protein: CASSQEVEGARNEQYF.

This clone has a single count. The chain combines TRBV6-5 with TRBJ2-7; D is unresolved. The V end was cut by 6 bases, the J end by 1 base, with 13 bases between. Looked up from germline, CDR1 is MNHEY and CDR2 is SVGAGI. CDR3 size: 14 residues. CDR3 sequence: CASSPDTLSYEQYF. The CDR3, as DNA: TGTGCCAGCAGCCCCGACACGCTGTCCTACGAGCAGTACTTC.

V usage is TRBV5-4 and J usage is TRBJ1-1, with TRBD1 matching 9 bases. Germline CDR1 reads SGHNT; CDR2 reads YYREEE (reference sequence). This CDR3 has 14 amino acids. V shed 7 bases and J 4 bases; nucleotides not matched to a gene: 8. The CDR3 region is CASSKGTGTTEAFF. The CDR3, as DNA: TGTGCCAGCTCAAAAGGGACAGGGACCACTGAAGCTTTCTTT.

A note on this clone: At one of its ends the junction is not consistent with the germline gene, which may arise from a read error. The chain links TRBV4-3 to TRBJ2-1; D is unresolved. The germline V gene has CDR1 LGHNA and CDR2 YSLEER. CDR3 length: 13 amino acids. The CDR3 sequence is CASSQDSSNEQFF. The CDR3 nucleotides read TGCGCCAGCAGCCAAGATTCCTCCAATGAGCAGTTCTTC.

Here the CDR3 DNA reads TGTGCCAGCAGCCCCGTGTCGAACACTGAAGCTTTCTTT. Its protein product is CASSPVSNTEAFF. The chain couples TRBV13 to TRBJ1-1; no clear D. The V gene lost 5 bases and the J gene lost 1 base, with 8 bases spanning the gap. The CDR3 loop spans 13 amino acids. Germline values: CDR1 PRHDT, CDR2 FYEKMQ (reference sequence).

V gene TRBV7-2 combines with J gene TRBJ1-2; 8 bases fit TRBD1. J was trimmed by 4 bases and V by 3 bases; bases with no gene match: 7. Germline CDR1 SGHTA, CDR2 FQGNSA. The CDR3 length is 15 residues. CDR3 nucleotides: TGTGCCAGCAGCTTCACGACAGGGGCCTCCTATGGCTACACCTTC. This gives the protein CASSFTTGASYGYTF.

The V gene is TRBV28, the J gene TRBJ2-1; 11 bases agree with TRBD2. This CDR3 is built from 16 residues. Per the germline V gene, CDR1 is MDHEN and CDR2 is SYDVKM. V was pared by 6 bases and J by 1 base, with 5 bases of the junction left unmatched. CDR3 coding DNA: TGTGCCAGCAGCCCGACTAGCGGGGTTTCCTACAATGAGCAGTTCTTC. This codes for CASSPTSGVSYNEQFF.

The genes are TRBV6-1 and TRBJ2-3, with TRBD2 matching over 10 bases. From germline, CDR1 is MNHNS and CDR2 SASEGT. With V trimmed by 2 bases and J by 5 bases, 1 base remained unmatched. The CDR3 has 14 amino acids. DNA of the CDR3: TGTGCCAGCAGTGAACGGACTAGCGGAGATACGCAGTATTTT. It is translated as CASSERTSGDTQYF.

This clone was detected only a few times. V and J are TRBV19 and TRBJ2-2; no clear D. The germline V gene encodes CDR1 LNHDA and CDR2 SQIVND (reference sequence). This CDR3 region has 12 residues. The V and J ends lost 5 bases and 6 bases respectively, with 7 bases between them. The CDR3 sequence is CASSAGSGELFF. The CDR3 DNA follows: TGTGCCAGTAGTGCAGGATCCGGGGAGCTGTTTTTT. The full variable domain, its missing parts supplied by reference TRBV19 and TRBJ2-2, is DGGITQSPKYLFRKEGQNVTLSCEQNLNHDAMYWYRQDPGQGLRLIYYSQIVNDFQKGDIAEGYSVSREKKESFPLTVTSAQKNPTAFYLCASSAGSGELFFGEGSRLTVL.